These 15 T cell receptor beta chains originate from one sample sequenced in a study of T cells in Graves' hyperthyroidism and ophthalmopathy. RNA transcripts gave rise to amplified TCR beta CDR3 regions. Using the HTBI primer set, a first-round RT-PCR was run on the TCR CDR3. Using its own MiXCR run on the multiplex PCR reads, TCRdb lists one record per CDR3 protein. The table lists about 400,000 distinct CDR3 sequences, around 15% of them singletons. The sample taken for sequencing was blood. The receptor source for this set is a man aged 45-60 years with Graves' ophthalmopathy.

The sample holds many counts of this clonotype. The chain couples TRBV20-1 to TRBJ2-1; 8 positions match TRBD2. Germline loops: CDR1 DFQATT, CDR2 SNEGSKA (reference sequence). The V gene end was trimmed by 6 bases and the J gene end by 0 bases; junction bases not matched to a gene: 10. The CDR3 has 16 residues. The CDR3 nucleotides read TGCAGTGCGGACCCTTTGGCGGGAGGCTCCTACAATGAGCAGTTCTTC. This translates into CSADPLAGGSYNEQFF.

This clonotype has ten or more counts. Written as DNA, the CDR3 is TGTGCCAGCAGTGATCGGACACGGGTACCCCAGTACTTC. It translates to CASSDRTRVPQYF. This sequence joins TRBV2 and TRBJ2-5; TRBD1 might be the D (5 bases). This CDR3 contains 13 residues. Trimming pared 3 bases from V and 9 bases from J, leaving 14 bases between. The germline gives CDR1 SNHLY, CDR2 FYNNEI.

This clonotype was seen many times. This chain links TRBV11-2 with TRBJ2-5; unclear D gene. This CDR3 spans 14 amino acids. Germline V gene data show CDR1 as SGHAT and CDR2 as FQNNGV. The V and J ends lost 0 bases and 11 bases respectively, with 16 bases between them. The CDR3 region is CASSLDHSTLYQYF. DNA for the CDR3: TGTGCCAGCAGCTTAGATCACTCCACTTTATATCAGTACTTC.

This clonotype was seen a handful of times. The chain has TRBV6-2 or TRBV6-3 and TRBJ2-1; TRBD2 agrees at 10 bases. Germline-derived CDR1 and CDR2 are MNHEY and SVGEGT. After removal of 6 bases from V and 7 bases from J, the junction contained 6 bases not matched to a gene. The length of the CDR3 is 14 residues. The CDR3 sequence is CASSPGLATNEQFF. The CDR3 DNA follows: TGTGCCAGCAGCCCGGGACTAGCGACAAATGAGCAGTTCTTC.

This clonotype was counted at least ten times. The rearrangement uses TRBV3-1 and TRBJ1-2, with no clear D. The CDR3 is 13 amino acids. Looked up from germline, CDR1 is LGHDT and CDR2 is YNNKEL (reference sequence). The germline V and J ends were trimmed by 3 bases and 7 bases, with 12 bases remaining between them. CDR3 DNA sequence: TGTGCCAGCAGCCACGACCCGGGGTTTGGCTACACCTTC. Translation: CASSHDPGFGYTF.

The chain recombines TRBV4-2 with TRBJ1-1; TRBD1 agrees at 9 bases. The CDR3 is 15 amino acids. Trimming at V came to 2 bases and at J to 5 bases, leaving 6 bases not matched to a gene. The germline V gene encodes CDR1 LGHNA and CDR2 YNFKEQ. The CDR3 is CASSQLGQGGTEAFF. CDR3 nucleotide sequence: TGTGCCAGCAGCCAACTGGGACAGGGTGGGACTGAAGCTTTCTTT.

At least ten counts were recorded for this clonotype. This rearrangement joins TRBV12-3 or TRBV12-4 to TRBJ1-3; perhaps TRBD1 as D (5 bases). The CDR3 spans 14 residues. The germline V and J ends were trimmed by 4 bases and 4 bases, with 11 bases remaining between them. In nucleotides, the CDR3 is TGTGCCAGCAGTTCAGGGTTAACGGGAAACACCATATATTTT. This gives the protein CASSSGLTGNTIYF.

This clonotype was recorded a few times. This chain connects TRBV5-1 to TRBJ2-5; TRBD1 agrees at 9 bases. The CDR3 contains 14 residues. J was trimmed by 4 bases and V by 6 bases; bases with no gene match: 7. Germline V gene data show CDR1 as SGHRS and CDR2 as YFSETQ. DNA of the CDR3: TGCGCCAGCACCCGGACAGGGGCCGGAGAGACCCAGTACTTC. Translation: CASTRTGAGETQYF.

This sequence joins TRBV5-4 and TRBJ2-1, with no clear D. The V and J ends lost 3 bases and 5 bases respectively, with 12 bases between them. CDR3 length equals 14 residues. CDR1 and CDR2 from the germline V gene are SGHNT and YYREEE (reference sequence). This CDR3 reads CASSSGRINNEQFF. The DNA for the CDR3 is TGTGCCAGCAGCTCTGGGCGGATTAACAATGAGCAGTTCTTC.

Many counts were recorded for this clonotype. The gene calls are TRBV20-1 and TRBJ2-5; D is unclear. V was clipped by 1 base and J by 5 bases, with 14 bases between them. This CDR3 comprises 14 residues. In germline, CDR1 is DFQATT, CDR2 SNEGSKA (reference sequence). CDR3 DNA: TGCAGTGCTAGAGGTCCTACCAAAAAGGAGACCCAGTACTTC. Translated: CSARGPTKKETQYF.

The chain recombines TRBV20-1 with TRBJ2-7; TRBD2 is a possible D gene (6 bases). In germline, CDR1 is DFQATT, CDR2 SNEGSKA (reference sequence). There are 16 residues in the CDR3. The CDR3 sequence is CTASARLGGLAYEQYF. As DNA, the CDR3 is TGCACCGCCTCCGCCAGGCTGGGAGGTCTGGCCTACGAGCAGTACTTC.

This clonotype showed up many times. The chain is built from TRBV5-1 and TRBJ2-7, with 10 bases that match TRBD2. The germline gives CDR1 SGHRS, CDR2 YFSETQ. With 5 bases clipped from V and 0 bases from J, the junction kept 11 bases outside the gene matches. This CDR3 contains 17 residues. The chain's CDR3 is CASSTRLAGTLSYEQYF. In DNA form, the CDR3 reads TGCGCCAGCAGTACCAGACTAGCGGGCACACTCTCCTACGAGCAGTACTTC.

This clonotype has just a few counts. The genes are TRBV20-1 and TRBJ2-2, with D possibly being TRBD2 (6 bases). The CDR3 length is 14 residues. Germline-derived CDR1 and CDR2 are DFQATT and SNEGSKA (reference sequence). Trimming took 5 bases from V and 0 from J, leaving 10 bases between them. The CDR3 DNA sequence: TGCAGTGCTCACCTAGCGTCGAACACCGGGGAGCTGTTTTTT. The encoded protein is CSAHLASNTGELFF.

This clonotype has at least ten counts. The V call is TRBV12-3 or TRBV12-4, the J call TRBJ2-3; D remains unclear. The CDR3 totals 13 residues. V dropped 5 bases and J dropped 6 bases, with 12 bases sitting between them. The CDR3 nucleotides are TGTGCCAGCAGTCCCGGCGGTAGCGATACGCAGTATTTT. Its protein is CASSPGGSDTQYF.

The table lists this clonotype with many counts. The rearrangement joins TRBV6-1 to TRBJ2-7; 7 bases are a match to TRBD2. The CDR3 runs to 13 residues. With V trimmed by 6 bases and J by 3 bases, 5 bases remained unmatched. Germline CDR1 reads MNHNS; CDR2 reads SASEGT. CDR3 DNA sequence: TGTGCCAGCAGCCCCGGGGAGGGCTACGAGCAGTACTTC. Translation: CASSPGEGYEQYF.